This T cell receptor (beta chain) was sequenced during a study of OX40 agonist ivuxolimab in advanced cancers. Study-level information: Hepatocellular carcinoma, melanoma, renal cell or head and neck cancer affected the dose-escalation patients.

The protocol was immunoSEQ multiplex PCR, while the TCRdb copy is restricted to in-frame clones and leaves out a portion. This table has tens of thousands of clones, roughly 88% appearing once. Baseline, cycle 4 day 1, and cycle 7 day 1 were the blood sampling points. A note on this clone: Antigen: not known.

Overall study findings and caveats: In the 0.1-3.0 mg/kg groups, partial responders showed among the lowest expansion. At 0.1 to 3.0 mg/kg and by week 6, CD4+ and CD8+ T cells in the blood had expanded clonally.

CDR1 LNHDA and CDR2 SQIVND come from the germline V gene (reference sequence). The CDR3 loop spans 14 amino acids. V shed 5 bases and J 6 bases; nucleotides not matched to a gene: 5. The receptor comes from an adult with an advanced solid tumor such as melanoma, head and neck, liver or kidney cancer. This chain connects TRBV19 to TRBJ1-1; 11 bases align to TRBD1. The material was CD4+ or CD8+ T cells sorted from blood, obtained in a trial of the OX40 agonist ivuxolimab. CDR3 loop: CASSPGQGVSEAFF. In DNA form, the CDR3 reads TGTGCCAGTAGTCCGGGACAGGGGGTTTCTGAAGCTTTCTTT.